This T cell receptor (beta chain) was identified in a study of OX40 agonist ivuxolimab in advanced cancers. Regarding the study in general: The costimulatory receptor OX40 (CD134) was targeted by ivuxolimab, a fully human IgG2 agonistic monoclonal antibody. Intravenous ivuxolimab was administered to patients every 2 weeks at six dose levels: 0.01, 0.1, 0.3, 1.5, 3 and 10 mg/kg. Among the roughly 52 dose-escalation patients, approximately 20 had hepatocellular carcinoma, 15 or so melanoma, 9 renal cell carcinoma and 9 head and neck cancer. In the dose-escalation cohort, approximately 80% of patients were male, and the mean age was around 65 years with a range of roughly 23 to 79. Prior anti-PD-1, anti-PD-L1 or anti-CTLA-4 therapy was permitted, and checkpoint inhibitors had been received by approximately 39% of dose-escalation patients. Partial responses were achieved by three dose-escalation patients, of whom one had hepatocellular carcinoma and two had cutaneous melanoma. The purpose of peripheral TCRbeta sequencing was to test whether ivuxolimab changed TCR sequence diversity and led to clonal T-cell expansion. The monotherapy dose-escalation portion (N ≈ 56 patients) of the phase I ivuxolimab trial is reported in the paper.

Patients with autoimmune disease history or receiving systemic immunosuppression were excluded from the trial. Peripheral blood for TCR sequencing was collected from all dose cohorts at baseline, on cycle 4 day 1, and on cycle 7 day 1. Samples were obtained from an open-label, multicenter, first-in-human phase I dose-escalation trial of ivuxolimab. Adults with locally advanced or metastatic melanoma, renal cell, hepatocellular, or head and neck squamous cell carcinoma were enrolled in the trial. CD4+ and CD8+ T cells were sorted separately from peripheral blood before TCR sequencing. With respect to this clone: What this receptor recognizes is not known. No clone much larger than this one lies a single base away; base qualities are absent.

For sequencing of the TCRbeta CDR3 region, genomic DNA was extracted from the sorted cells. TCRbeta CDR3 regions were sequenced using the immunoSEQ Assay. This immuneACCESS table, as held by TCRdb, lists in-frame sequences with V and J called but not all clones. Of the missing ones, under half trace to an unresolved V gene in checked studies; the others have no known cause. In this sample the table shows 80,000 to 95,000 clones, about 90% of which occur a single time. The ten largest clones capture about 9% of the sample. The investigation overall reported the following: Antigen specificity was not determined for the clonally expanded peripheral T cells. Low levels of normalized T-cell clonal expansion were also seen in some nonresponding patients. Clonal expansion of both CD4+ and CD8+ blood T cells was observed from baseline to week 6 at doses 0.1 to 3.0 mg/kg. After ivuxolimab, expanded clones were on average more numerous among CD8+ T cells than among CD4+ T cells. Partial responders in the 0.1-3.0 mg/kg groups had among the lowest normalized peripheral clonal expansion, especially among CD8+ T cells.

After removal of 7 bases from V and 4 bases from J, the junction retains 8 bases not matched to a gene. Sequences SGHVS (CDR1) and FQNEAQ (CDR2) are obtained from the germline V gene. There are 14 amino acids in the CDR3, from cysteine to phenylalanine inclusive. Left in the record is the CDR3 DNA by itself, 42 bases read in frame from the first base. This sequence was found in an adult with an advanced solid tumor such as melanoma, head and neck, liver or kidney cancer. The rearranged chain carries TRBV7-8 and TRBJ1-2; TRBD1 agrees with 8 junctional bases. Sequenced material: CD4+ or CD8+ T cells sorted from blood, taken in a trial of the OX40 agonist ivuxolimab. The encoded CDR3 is CASTHTGGVYGYTF. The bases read TGTGCCAGCACCCATACAGGGGGGGTCTATGGCTACACCTTC. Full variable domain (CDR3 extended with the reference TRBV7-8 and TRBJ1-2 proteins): GAGVSQSPRYKVAKRGQDVALRCDPISGHVSLFWYQQALGQGPEFLTYFQNEAQLDKSGLPSDRFFAERPEGSVSTLKIQRTQQEDSAVYLCASTHTGGVYGYTFGSGTRLTVV.